The sequence of this T cell receptor beta chain was determined in a study of tumor and adjacent non-tumor tissue in lung cancer. Study background: Stage I to III disease affected approximately 11 men and 4 or 5 women aged about 31 to 85. Some 3.9 million productive TCRbeta reads were obtained per sample on average. Study-wide results and limits: Tumor repertoires had a smaller top 100 clone share than normal lung. Compared with tumor, normal lung showed significantly lower TCR diversity.

The template was RNA from unsorted bulk tissue. This CDR3 has 13 residues. Germline CDR1 reads MNHEY; CDR2 reads SVGEGT. TCRbeta libraries were built with three rounds of nested PCR, modified from ARM-PCR. TCRdb re-derived calls from the multiplex PCR reads in MiXCR, one entry per CDR3 protein. The sample has about 200,000 distinct CDR3 sequences, 70% to 75% seen once. On this clonotype itself: Its antigen remains unidentified. A junction end diverges from the germline sequence, so it may reflect a read error.

The sequence was collected from a man aged 55 to 69 with non-small cell lung cancer. The sequenced sample consisted of lung tumor tissue. V and J are TRBV6-2 or TRBV6-3 and TRBJ1-1, with 7 nucleotides matching TRBD1. In DNA form, the CDR3 reads TGTGCCAGCAGTTCGGACAGGCGCACCGAAGCTATCTTT. Residues: CASSSDRRTEAIF.